This TCR beta chain was observed in a study of blood T cells in healthy people across ages. With a J-beta primer mix and a sample-barcoded 5' primer, a second PCR ran about 7 to 11 cycles. Each CDR3 protein gets one entry after TCRdb re-called the 5' RACE reads with MiXCR. This sample has approximately 680,000 distinct CDR3 sequences, with approximately 31% found just once. V was clipped by 5 bases and J by 1 base, with 16 bases between them. Per germline, CDR1 SGHVS and CDR2 FQNEAQ. This CDR3 contains 16 residues. Many counts were recorded for this clonotype. This receptor was taken from a woman older than 75 in good health. This chain links TRBV7-8 with TRBJ2-3; TRBD1 might be the D (8 bases). The sequenced sample was blood. The CDR3 bases are TGTGCCAGCAGCCGCAGGGGGGGACAGGGCACAGATACGCAGTATTTT. Translated, it gives CASSRRGGQGTDTQYF.